A selection of T cell receptor beta chains follows, all from one sample in a study of T cell changes during pregnancy in multiple sclerosis. Some clones are missing from TCRdb's copy, which holds only in-frame ones; the method was immunoSEQ multiplex PCR. The top ten hold around 0.31% of the sample, which has fewer than 50,000 clones, approximately 93% seen once. Sequencing was performed on CD4+ T cells from peripheral blood mononuclear cells, taken in the third trimester of pregnancy. These receptors originate from a female donor with multiple sclerosis, enrolled in a pregnancy study. CDR3s include the opening cysteine and the closing phenylalanine or tryptophan. D genes are given only for firm matches. Only part of the rows carry a size: once, few, many, or a class if the clone is expanded.

TRBV9	.	TRBJ2-3	TRBD1	TGTGCCACTTCCAGGGGGCCGGGCACAGATACGCAGTATTTT	CATSRGPGTDTQYF
TRBV19	.	TRBJ1-2	.	TGTGCCAGTAGTCGTACAGACTATGGCTACACCTTC	CASSRTDYGYTF
TRBV7-2	.	TRBJ2-6	.	TGTGCCAGCAGCCCAATCGGGATCTCTGGGGCCAACGTCCTGACTTTC	CASSPIGISGANVLTF
TRBV11-2	.	TRBJ2-1	TRBD2	TGTGCCAGCAGCCCTTCTAGCGGGAGGATGAATGAGCAGTTCTTC	CASSPSSGRMNEQFF
TRBV19	.	TRBJ2-2	TRBD1	TGTGCCAGTAGTCTCCCCCTGGGACAGGGTTCTGGGGAGCTGTTTTTT	CASSLPLGQGSGELFF
TRBV1	.	TRBJ1-5	.	TGCACCAGCAGCCAAGCTACGGGACAGGGTTTCTACCAGCCCCAGCATTTT	CTSSQATGQGFYQPQHF
TRBV29-1	.	TRBJ1-1	TRBD1	TGCAGCGTTGACCCGGGACAGGGGGCTATCGAAGCTTTCTTT	CSVDPGQGAIEAFF
TRBV11-2	.	TRBJ2-3	.	TGTGCCAGCAGCTTAATTGGACAGAGCACAGATACGCAGTATTTT	CASSLIGQSTDTQYF
TRBV5-3	.	TRBJ2-7	TRBD1	TGTGCCAGAAGCTTGGAAAACCTCCGGGACAGGGAATACGAGCAGTACTTC	CARSLENLRDREYEQYF
TRBV6-5	.	TRBJ1-1	.	TGTGCCAGCAGGGGGGCAGGGAGTGGTGACACTGAAGCTTTCTTT	CASRGAGSGDTEAFF
TRBV5-1	.	TRBJ1-3	.	TGCGCCAGCAGCTTGGGTCTGGCGGGGTCTGGAAACACCATATATTTT	CASSLGLAGSGNTIYF
TRBV2	.	TRBJ2-4	.	TGTGCCAGCAGGATAGAGATTCTGGAAAACATTCAGTACTTC	CASRIEILENIQYF
TRBV5-1	.	TRBJ2-4	TRBD1	TGCGCCAGCAGAACCACAGGGGGCTCGGACATTCAGTACTTC	CASRTTGGSDIQYF
TRBV4-3	.	TRBJ1-1	TRBD1	TGCGCCAGCAGCCAAAATTCGGCGGGACAGGGATTCACTGAAGCTTTCTTT	CASSQNSAGQGFTEAFF
TRBV7-9	.	TRBJ2-3	.	TGTGCCAGCAGCCGAGGAACAGATACGCAGTATTTT	CASSRGTDTQYF
TRBV7-6	.	TRBJ2-6	.	TGTGCCAGCAGCTTAGAATCCATCTCTGGGGCCAACGTCCTGACTTTC	CASSLESISGANVLTF
TRBV5-1	.	TRBJ2-5	.	TGCGCCAGCACTCTCAGGGGCGACGACCGCCACTTC	CASTLRGDDRHF
TRBV11-3	.	TRBJ2-5	TRBD1	TGTGCCAGCAGCGTTACAGGGGGCTCAGAGACCCAGTACTTC	CASSVTGGSETQYF
TRBV30	.	TRBJ2-3	.	TGTGCCTGGAGCTTACAGGGAATTAGGACAGATACGCAGTATTTT	CAWSLQGIRTDTQYF
TRBV28	.	TRBJ1-4	TRBD1	TGTGCCAGCAGTGACCCCGGGACAGGGGGCGGCGAACTGTTTTTT	CASSDPGTGGGELFF
TRBV4-1	.	TRBJ2-3	TRBD2	TGCGCCAGCAGCCAACCCTTTACTAGCGGGGTCACAGATACGCAGTATTTT	CASSQPFTSGVTDTQYF
TRBV6-1	.	TRBJ2-7	TRBD1	TGTGCCAGCAGTGACCAGGACAGGGGAGGGCAGTACTTC	CASSDQDRGGQYF
TRBV6-1	.	TRBJ2-2	.	TGTGCCAGCAGTGAAGCGTATGCCGGGGAGCTGTTTTTT	CASSEAYAGELFF
TRBV18	.	TRBJ1-2	.	TGTGCCAGCTCACCGGGCGCAGCTAACTATGGCTACACCTTC	CASSPGAANYGYTF
TRBV7-2	once	TRBJ2-3	TRBD2	TGTGCCAGCAGCTTAGCGGGCGGGGGAAACACAGATACGCAGTATTTT	CASSLAGGGNTDTQYF
TRBV25-1	.	TRBJ1-2	.	TGTGCCAGCAGCGCCGATGCTTTAGTCTATGGCTACACCTTC	CASSADALVYGYTF
TRBV4-3	.	TRBJ1-2	TRBD1	TGCGCCAGCAGCCAGGACAGGGTGGGTGGCTACACCTTC	CASSQDRVGGYTF
TRBV5-6	.	TRBJ1-2	.	TGTGCCAGCGACTTCGGGGGTAGGCAGGGATCGGTTGGCTACACCTTC	CASDFGGRQGSVGYTF
TRBV21-1	.	TRBJ1-2	.	TGTGCCAGCAGCAAAGCGCGGGGGGGGGTGTACTCATATGGCTACACCTTC	CASSKARGGVYSYGYTF
TRBV5-4	.	TRBJ2-3	TRBD2	TGTGCCAGCAGCCCCATGGGAGGGGATACGCAGTATTTT	CASSPMGGDTQYF
TRBV5-1	.	TRBJ1-1	.	TGCGCCAGCAGCTCTGGGGCACAGGATGGAGCTTTCTTT	CASSSGAQDGAFF
TRBV7-7	.	TRBJ2-5	.	TGTGCTAGCAGCTTGAGGGGGTCGGAGACCCAGTACTTC	CASSLRGSETQYF
TRBV6-5	.	TRBJ1-5	.	TGTGCCAGCAGTGCCCAGGGAGGGCAGCCCCAGCATTTT	CASSAQGGQPQHF
TRBV7-9	.	TRBJ2-3	TRBD2	TGTGCCAGCAGCTCAGAGCGGGGGACAGATACGCAGTATTTT	CASSSERGTDTQYF
TRBV7-2	.	TRBJ2-2	TRBD2	TGTGCCAGCAGCTTAGGACTAGCGGGAGGAGTGAACACCGGGGAGCTGTTTTTT	CASSLGLAGGVNTGELFF
TRBV9	.	TRBJ2-7	.	TGTGCCAGCAGCGCTTACCAACTAAGTGGTGGCGAGCAGTACTTC	CASSAYQLSGGEQYF
TRBV4-1	.	TRBJ1-1	TRBD1	TGCGCCAGCAGCCAAGATGGGACAGGGGCGACTGAAGCTTTCTTT	CASSQDGTGATEAFF
TRBV2	.	TRBJ1-3	.	TGTGCCACCCGACTAGACTCTGGAAACACCATATATTTT	CATRLDSGNTIYF
TRBV6-5	.	TRBJ2-7	.	TGTGCCAGCAGTTACTCGAATCGGGACTCCTACGAGCAGTACTTC	CASSYSNRDSYEQYF
TRBV7-9	once	TRBJ2-2	TRBD2	TGTGCCAGCAGCTCCACAGCGGGGGGGCACACCGGGGAGCTGTTTTTT	CASSSTAGGHTGELFF
TRBV5-4	.	TRBJ1-4	TRBD1	TGTGCCAGTACGACAGGGGGCACAACTAATGAAAAACTGTTTTTT	CASTTGGTTNEKLFF
TRBV19	.	TRBJ2-7	.	TGTGCCAGTAGTATGGGGGCGAGCGGGGCTTTGGCCTACGAGCAGTACTTC	CASSMGASGALAYEQYF
TRBV6-4	.	TRBJ1-2	.	TGTGCCAGCAGTGATGAATCGGGGATGGGCTACACCTTC	CASSDESGMGYTF
TRBV4-3	.	TRBJ2-3	.	TGCGCCAGCAGCCAAGATACAGGCACAGATACGCAGTATTTT	CASSQDTGTDTQYF
TRBV11-3	.	TRBJ1-1	.	TGTGCCAGCAGCTTAATTCCGGGACAAGAAGCTTTCTTT	CASSLIPGQEAFF
TRBV19	.	TRBJ2-3	.	TGTGCCAGTAGATCGGGATCCTCCACAGATACGCAGTATTTT	CASRSGSSTDTQYF
TRBV30	.	TRBJ2-5	.	TGTGCCTGGAGTGTAAGCGGGTCTGCGTACTTC	CAWSVSGSAYF
TRBV5-1	.	TRBJ1-1	.	TGCGCCAGCAGCTTGGAAGGGGCAATGAACACTGAAGCTTTCTTT	CASSLEGAMNTEAFF
TRBV7-8	.	TRBJ2-3	.	TGTGCCAGCAGCTTAGTAACCTACAGCAGCACAGATACGCAGTATTTT	CASSLVTYSSTDTQYF
TRBV7-2	.	TRBJ2-7	.	TGTGCCAGCAGCTTTAGCGGCTACGAGCAGTACTTC	CASSFSGYEQYF